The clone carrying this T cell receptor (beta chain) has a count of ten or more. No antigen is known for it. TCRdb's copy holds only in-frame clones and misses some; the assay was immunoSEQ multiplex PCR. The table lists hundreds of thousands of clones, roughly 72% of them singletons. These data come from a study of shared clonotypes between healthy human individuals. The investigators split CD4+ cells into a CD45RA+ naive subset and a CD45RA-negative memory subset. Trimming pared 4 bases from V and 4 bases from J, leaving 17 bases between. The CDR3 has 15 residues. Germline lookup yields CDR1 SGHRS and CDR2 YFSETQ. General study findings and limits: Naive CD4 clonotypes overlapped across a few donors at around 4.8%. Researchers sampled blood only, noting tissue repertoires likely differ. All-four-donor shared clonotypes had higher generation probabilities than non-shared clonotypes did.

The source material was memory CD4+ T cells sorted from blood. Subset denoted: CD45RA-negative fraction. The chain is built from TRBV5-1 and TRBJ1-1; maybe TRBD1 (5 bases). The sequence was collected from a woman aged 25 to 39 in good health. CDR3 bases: TGCGCCAGCAGCCCGGGGGGGTCGCTCGGCACTGAAGCTTTCTTT. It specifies CASSPGGSLGTEAFF.